The 20 T cell receptor beta chains below were found in one sample sequenced in a study of OX40 agonist ivuxolimab in advanced cancers. Clones were sequenced by immunoSEQ multiplex PCR, and TCRdb holds only the in-frame ones, with some missing. This table holds 83,000 or so clones, more than 90% found once. The starting material was CD4+ or CD8+ T cells sorted from blood, obtained in a trial of the OX40 agonist ivuxolimab. Every receptor here comes from an adult with an advanced solid tumor such as melanoma, head and neck, liver or kidney cancer.

This clone was counted a few times. The J gene is TRBJ2-7, the V gene TRBV5-8; D perhaps matches TRBD1 (6 bases). Trimming took 1 base from V and 0 from J, leaving 17 bases between them. There are 17 residues in the CDR3. CDR1 SGHTS and CDR2 YDEGEE come from the germline V gene. In DNA form, the CDR3 reads TGTGCCAGCAGCTTGAAATTGGGGGCAGGGGTCTCCTACGAGCAGTACTTC. Translated: CASSLKLGAGVSYEQYF.

The V gene is TRBV25-1, the J gene TRBJ2-1, with a tentative D call TRBD1 (8 bases). The CDR3 length is 17 residues. Trimming pared 6 bases from V and 0 bases from J, leaving 18 bases between. CDR1 is MGHDK and CDR2 is SYGVNS in the germline V gene. CDR3 amino acids: CASSPDRGGSSYNEQFF. In nucleotides, the CDR3 is TGTGCCAGCAGCCCCGACAGGGGAGGGAGCTCCTACAATGAGCAGTTCTTC.

This sequence joins TRBV5-1 and TRBJ2-1; 11 bases align to TRBD2. J lost 6 bases, V lost 0 bases, and 5 bases had no gene match. The CDR3 runs to 16 residues. Germline V lookup: CDR1 SGHRS, CDR2 YFSETQ. The CDR3 sequence is CASSLETGTSGNEQFF. CDR3 nucleotides: TGCGCCAGCAGCTTGGAAACTGGGACTAGCGGCAATGAGCAGTTCTTC.

This chain joins TRBV6-5 and TRBJ2-1; D is perhaps TRBD1 (6 bases). CDR1 MNHEY and CDR2 SVGAGI come from the germline V gene. Trimming left V 0 bases short and J 7 bases short, with 10 bases between. This CDR3 region has 14 residues. The CDR3 spells CASSYSGTKNEQFF. The CDR3 DNA sequence: TGTGCCAGCAGTTACTCCGGGACAAAGAATGAGCAGTTCTTC.

This rearrangement joins TRBV5-4 to TRBJ2-1; TRBD2 matches 7 bases. V dropped 4 bases and J dropped 4; count of bases not matched to a gene: 11. The CDR3 runs to 16 residues. The germline V gene encodes CDR1 SGHNT and CDR2 YYREEE (reference sequence). The CDR3 DNA reads as TGTGCCAGCAGCCAGGGCAGACTAGCAGAATACAATGAGCAGTTCTTC. It yields the protein CASSQGRLAEYNEQFF.

The CDR3 DNA is TGTGCCAGCAGTTTGGCGGCGCAGGCTTTCTTT. It codes for CASSLAAQAFF. The chain combines TRBV28 with TRBJ1-1, with D unclear. This CDR3 is 11 amino acids long. Germline CDR1 and CDR2: MDHEN and SYDVKM. The V end lost 3 bases, the J end lost 11 bases, and 10 bases lay between the germline ends.

V gene TRBV27 combines with J gene TRBJ1-6; D unclear. The ends were cut back, 3 bases at V and 4 bases at J, with 7 bases in the middle. Germline-derived CDR1 and CDR2 are MNHEY and SMNVEV (reference sequence). The CDR3 is 14 residues long. The CDR3 here is CASSLGGYNSPLHF. Here the CDR3 DNA reads TGTGCCAGCAGTTTGGGAGGGTATAATTCACCCCTCCACTTT.

V gene TRBV7-9 combines with J gene TRBJ2-2, with 7 bases lining up with TRBD2. Germline CDR1 reads SEHNR; CDR2 reads FQNEAQ (reference sequence). The CDR3 sequence is 15 residues long. Losses at the gene ends were 4 bases for V and 5 bases for J; bases not matched to a gene: 7. DNA for the CDR3: TGTGCCAGCAGCTGGGGACTATCGATAACCGGGGAGCTGTTTTTT. As protein: CASSWGLSITGELFF.

The rearrangement uses TRBV7-2 and TRBJ2-2, with D perhaps being TRBD1 or TRBD2 (5 bases each). The CDR3 extends over 15 amino acids. V was cut by 7 bases and J by 7 bases, with 19 bases left in between. Germline V gene data show CDR1 as SGHTA and CDR2 as FQGNSA. The CDR3 DNA sequence: TGTGCCAGCACCTTCGGGGCAGGGAATTACGGGGAGCTGTTTTTT. Residues: CASTFGAGNYGELFF.

This clone appeared a single time. The chain uses TRBV5-4 and TRBJ2-1, with D possibly being TRBD2 (5 bases). CDR1 is SGHNT and CDR2 is YYREEE in the germline V gene (reference sequence). CDR3 length: 18 residues. V was pared by 3 bases and J by 5 bases, with 24 bases between. The CDR3 DNA reads TGTGCCAGCAGCTCTAGCCCCCTCGATCTGATGAAGAACAATGAGCAGTTCTTC. As protein: CASSSSPLDLMKNNEQFF. The whole variable domain, filled in from reference TRBV5-4 and TRBJ2-1, reads ETGVTQSPTHLIKTRGQQVTLRCSSQSGHNTVSWYQQALGQGPQFIFQYYREEENGRGNFPPRFSGLQFPNYSSELNVNALELDDSALYLCASSSSPLDLMKNNEQFFGPGTRLTVL.

CDR3 coding DNA: TGCGCCAGCAGCCAAGAAGGGACAGGGACCTACGAGCAGTACTTC. Its translation: CASSQEGTGTYEQYF. This chain links TRBV4-1 with TRBJ2-7, with 9 bases aligning to TRBD1. Losses at the gene ends were 0 bases for V and 2 bases for J; bases not matched to a gene: 2. Germline V gives CDR1 MGHRA, CDR2 YSYEKL. The CDR3 consists of 15 residues.

The chain employs TRBV7-2 and TRBJ1-5; D is unclear. Germline V gene sequence: CDR1 SGHTA, CDR2 FQGNSA. There are 14 residues in the CDR3. V was cut by 2 bases and J by 6 bases, with 11 bases left in between. The CDR3 sequence is CASSLSTLGQPQHF. The DNA for the CDR3 is TGTGCCAGCAGCTTAAGTACGTTAGGTCAGCCCCAGCATTTT.

The V call is TRBV28, the J call TRBJ2-7, with no clear D. Germline assignment: CDR1 MDHEN and CDR2 SYDVKM. This CDR3 is 11 amino acids long. The ends were cut back, 3 bases at V and 6 bases at J, with 6 bases in the middle. In DNA form, the CDR3 reads TGTGCCAGCAGTTTGGTAGGCGAGCAGTACTTC. Translating gives CASSLVGEQYF.

The V gene is TRBV7-9, the J gene TRBJ1-2; tentative D call: TRBD1 (5 bases). Trimming pared 3 bases from V and 7 bases from J, leaving 18 bases between. Germline V CDR1 and CDR2: SEHNR, FQNEAQ (reference sequence). This CDR3 spans 15 amino acids. The CDR3 DNA is TGTGCCAGCAGCTTCCCTATGGGCGGGGGATCTGGCTACACCTTC. Protein product: CASSFPMGGGSGYTF.

The V and J genes are TRBV30 and TRBJ2-5, with TRBD2 matching 14 bases. J was trimmed by 9 bases and V by 1 base; bases with no gene match: 7. CDR1 is GTSNPN, CDR2 SVGIG, per germline (reference sequence). The length of the CDR3 is 15 residues. The CDR3 sequence is CAWSAGLAGVGAQYF. The CDR3 DNA reads as TGTGCCTGGAGTGCGGGACTAGCGGGAGTTGGGGCCCAGTACTTC.

V and J are TRBV6-1 and TRBJ1-1; maybe TRBD1 (5 bases). The CDR3 runs to 14 residues. Trimming removed 6 bases at V and 4 bases at J, with 15 bases between. Germline V gene lookup returns CDR1 MNHNS and CDR2 SASEGT. This CDR3 is CASRMQHGGTEAFF. The CDR3 coding sequence is TGTGCCAGCAGAATGCAACACGGGGGCACTGAAGCTTTCTTT.

The chain links TRBV11-3 to TRBJ2-1, with a possible D match to TRBD1 (5 bases). The CDR3 covers 14 residues. The V gene lost 4 bases and the J gene lost 8 bases, with 15 bases spanning the gap. Germline CDR1 SGHNT, CDR2 YENEEA. CDR3 amino acids: CASSSWQGYDEQFF. CDR3 DNA sequence: TGTGCCAGCAGCTCCTGGCAGGGATACGATGAGCAGTTCTTC.

The chain joins TRBV11-2 to TRBJ1-1, with 7 bases matching TRBD1. The junction had 5 bases not matched to a gene; V was cut back by 2 bases and J by 2 bases. The CDR3 has 15 residues. Germline CDR1 SGHAT, CDR2 FQNNGV. The CDR3 loop reads CASSLTGTVNTEAFF. The DNA for the CDR3 is TGTGCCAGCAGCTTAACTGGGACAGTTAACACTGAAGCTTTCTTT.

This clone was found once. The J gene is TRBJ2-1, the V gene TRBV4-2; D unclear. V dropped 1 base and J dropped 0 bases, with 1 base sitting between them. From germline, CDR1 is LGHNA and CDR2 YNFKEQ. The CDR3 runs 13 residues. For the CDR3, the DNA is TGTGCCAGCAGCCAAGCCTCCTACAATGAGCAGTTCTTC. Amino acid sequence: CASSQASYNEQFF.

The chain has TRBV5-1 and TRBJ1-2, with D unclear. Trimming removed 0 bases from V and 7 bases from J, with 16 bases in between. The germline CDR1 and CDR2 sequences are SGHRS and YFSETQ. CDR3 size: 15 residues. CDR3 nucleotides: TGCGCCAGCAGCTTGGTTGGGAACGCTATACTTGGCTACACCTTC. As protein: CASSLVGNAILGYTF.